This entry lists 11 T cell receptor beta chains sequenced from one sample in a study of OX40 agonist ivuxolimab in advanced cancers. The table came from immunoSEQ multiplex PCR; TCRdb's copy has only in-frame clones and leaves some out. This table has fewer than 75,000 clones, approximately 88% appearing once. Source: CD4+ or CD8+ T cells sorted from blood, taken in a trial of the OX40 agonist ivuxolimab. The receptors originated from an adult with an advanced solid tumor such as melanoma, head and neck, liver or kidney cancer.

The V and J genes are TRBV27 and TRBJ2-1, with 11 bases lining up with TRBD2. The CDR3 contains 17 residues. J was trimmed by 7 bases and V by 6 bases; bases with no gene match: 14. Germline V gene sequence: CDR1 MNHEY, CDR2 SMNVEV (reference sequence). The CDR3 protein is CASSTRISGRAGNEQFF. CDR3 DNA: TGTGCCAGCAGCACCAGAATTAGCGGGAGGGCCGGGAATGAGCAGTTCTTC.

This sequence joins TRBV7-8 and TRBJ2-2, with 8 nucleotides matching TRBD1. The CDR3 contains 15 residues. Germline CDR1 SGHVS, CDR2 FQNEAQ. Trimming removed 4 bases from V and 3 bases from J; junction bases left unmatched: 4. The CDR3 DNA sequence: TGTGCCAGCAGCTCTAGGACAGGGCACACCGGGGAGCTGTTTTTT. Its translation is CASSSRTGHTGELFF.

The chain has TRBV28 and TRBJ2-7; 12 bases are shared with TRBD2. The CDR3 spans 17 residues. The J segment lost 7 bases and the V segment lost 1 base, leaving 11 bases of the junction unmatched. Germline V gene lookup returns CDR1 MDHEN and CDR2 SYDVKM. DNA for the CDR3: TGTGCCAGCAGTTTATTTGATCTAGCGGGAGGGCCGGGGGAGCAGTACTTC. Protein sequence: CASSLFDLAGGPGEQYF.

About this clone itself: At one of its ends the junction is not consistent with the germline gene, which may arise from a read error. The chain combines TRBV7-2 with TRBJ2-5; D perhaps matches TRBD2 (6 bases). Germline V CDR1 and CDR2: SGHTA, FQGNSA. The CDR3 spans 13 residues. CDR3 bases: TGTGCCAGCAGTTTAGCGGTGGGGGAGACCCAGTACTTC. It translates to CASSLAVGETQYF.

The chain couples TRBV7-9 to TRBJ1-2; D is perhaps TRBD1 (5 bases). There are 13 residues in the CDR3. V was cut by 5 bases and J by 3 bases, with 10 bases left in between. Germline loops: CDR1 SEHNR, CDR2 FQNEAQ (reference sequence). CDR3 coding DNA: TGTGCCAGCAGCCCTGGGACGGACTATGGCTACACCTTC. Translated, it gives CASSPGTDYGYTF.

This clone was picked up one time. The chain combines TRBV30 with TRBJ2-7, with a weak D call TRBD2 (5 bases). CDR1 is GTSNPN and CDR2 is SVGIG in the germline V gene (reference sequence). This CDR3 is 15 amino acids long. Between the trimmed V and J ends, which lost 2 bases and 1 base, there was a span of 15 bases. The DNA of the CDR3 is TGTGCCTGGAGTAGAGGGCGGGTCATTTCCTACGAGCAGTACTTC. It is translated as CAWSRGRVISYEQYF.

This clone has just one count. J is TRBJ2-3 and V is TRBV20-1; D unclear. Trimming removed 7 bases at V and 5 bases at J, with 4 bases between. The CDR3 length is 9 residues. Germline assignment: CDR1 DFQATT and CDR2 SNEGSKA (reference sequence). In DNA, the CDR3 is TGCAGTGTTGGAGATACGCAGTATTTT. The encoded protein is CSVGDTQYF.

In DNA, the CDR3 is TGTGCCTGGGGAACCGGGACAGGGGTACCGTACGAGCAGTACTTC. As protein: CAWGTGTGVPYEQYF. The chain uses TRBV30 and TRBJ2-7; 10 nucleotides align to TRBD1. The CDR3 extends over 15 amino acids. The V and J ends lost 5 bases and 4 bases, in that order; junction bases with no gene match: 11. The germline CDR1 and CDR2 sequences are GTSNPN and SVGIG (reference sequence).

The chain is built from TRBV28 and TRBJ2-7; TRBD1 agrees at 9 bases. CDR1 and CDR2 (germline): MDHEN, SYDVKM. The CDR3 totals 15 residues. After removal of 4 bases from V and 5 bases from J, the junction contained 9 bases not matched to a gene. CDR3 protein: CASSSHGTGRNEQYF. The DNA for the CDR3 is TGTGCCAGCAGTTCACATGGGACAGGGAGGAACGAGCAGTACTTC. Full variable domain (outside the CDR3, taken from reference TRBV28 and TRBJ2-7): DVKVTQSSRYLVKRTGEKVFLECVQDMDHENMFWYRQDPGLGLRLIYFSYDVKMKEKGDIPEGYSVSREKKERFSLILESASTNQTSMYLCASSSHGTGRNEQYFGPGTRLTVT.

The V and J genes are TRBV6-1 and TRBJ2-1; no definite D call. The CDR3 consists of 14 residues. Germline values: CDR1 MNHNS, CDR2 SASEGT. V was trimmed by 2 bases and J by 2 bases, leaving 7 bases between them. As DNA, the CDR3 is TGTGCCAGCAGTGAAAATCGGGCCTACAATGAGCAGTTCTTC. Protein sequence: CASSENRAYNEQFF.

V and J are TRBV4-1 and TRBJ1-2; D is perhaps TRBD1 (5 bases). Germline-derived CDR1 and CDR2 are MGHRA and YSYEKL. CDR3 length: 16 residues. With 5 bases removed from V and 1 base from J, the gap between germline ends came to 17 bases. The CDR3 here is CASSSSQWGSNYGYTF. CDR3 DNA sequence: TGCGCCAGCAGCAGCTCCCAGTGGGGCAGTAACTATGGCTACACCTTC.